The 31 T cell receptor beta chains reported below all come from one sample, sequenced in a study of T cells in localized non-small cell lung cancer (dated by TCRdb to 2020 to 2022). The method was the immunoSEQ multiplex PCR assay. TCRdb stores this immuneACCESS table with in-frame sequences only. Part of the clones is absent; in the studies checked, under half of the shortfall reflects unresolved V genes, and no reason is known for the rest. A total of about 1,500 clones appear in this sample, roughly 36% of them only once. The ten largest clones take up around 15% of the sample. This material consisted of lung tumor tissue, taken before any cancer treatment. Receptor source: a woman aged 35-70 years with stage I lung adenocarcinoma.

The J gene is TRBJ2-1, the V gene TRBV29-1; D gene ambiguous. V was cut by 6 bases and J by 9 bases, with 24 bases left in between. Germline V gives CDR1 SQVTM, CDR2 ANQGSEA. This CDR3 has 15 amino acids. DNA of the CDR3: TGCAGCGTACAAAGATCCGGGCAGAATATGGGTGAGCAGTTCTTC. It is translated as CSVQRSGQNMGEQFF.

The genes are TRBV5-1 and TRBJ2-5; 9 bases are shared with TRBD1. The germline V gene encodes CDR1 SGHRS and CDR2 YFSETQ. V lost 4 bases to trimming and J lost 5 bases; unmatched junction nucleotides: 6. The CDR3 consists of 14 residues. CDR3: CASSRGQGGETQYF. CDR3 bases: TGCGCCAGCAGCCGGGGACAGGGCGGGGAGACCCAGTACTTC. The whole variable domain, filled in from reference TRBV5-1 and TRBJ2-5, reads KAGVTQTPRYLIKTRGQQVTLSCSPISGHRSVSWYQQTPGQGLQFLFEYFSETQRNKGNFPGRFSGRQFSNSRSEMNVSTLELGDSALYLCASSRGQGGETQYFGPGTRLLVL.

The CDR3 coding sequence is TGTGCCAGTAGTATTTCTGCAGGGGGCTATGGCTACACCTTC. Encoded protein: CASSISAGGYGYTF. This chain connects TRBV19 to TRBJ1-2, with TRBD1 identical over 7 bases. CDR1 and CDR2 from the germline V gene are LNHDA and SQIVND (reference sequence). The CDR3 length is 14 residues. V was clipped by 3 bases and J by 4 bases; unmatched bases: 5.

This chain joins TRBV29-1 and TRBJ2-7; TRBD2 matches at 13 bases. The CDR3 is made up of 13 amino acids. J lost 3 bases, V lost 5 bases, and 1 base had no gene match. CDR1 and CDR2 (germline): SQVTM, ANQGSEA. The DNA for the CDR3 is TGCAGCGTTAGACTAGCGGGAGGCTACGAGCAGTACTTC. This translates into CSVRLAGGYEQYF.

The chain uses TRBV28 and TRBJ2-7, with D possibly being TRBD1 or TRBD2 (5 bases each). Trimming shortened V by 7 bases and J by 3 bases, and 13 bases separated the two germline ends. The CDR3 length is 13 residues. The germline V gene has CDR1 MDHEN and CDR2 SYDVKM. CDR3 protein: CASIGGAVYEQYF. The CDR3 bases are TGTGCCAGCATTGGGGGAGCTGTCTACGAGCAGTACTTC.

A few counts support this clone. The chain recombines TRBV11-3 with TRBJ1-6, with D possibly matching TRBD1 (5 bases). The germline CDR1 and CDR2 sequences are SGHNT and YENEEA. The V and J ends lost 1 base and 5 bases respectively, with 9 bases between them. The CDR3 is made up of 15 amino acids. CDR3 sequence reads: CASSLGDLDNSPLHF. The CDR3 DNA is TGTGCCAGCAGCTTAGGGGACCTTGATAATTCACCCCTCCACTTT.

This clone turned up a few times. This CDR3 is CASWSSFNAGELFF. The CDR3 nucleotides are TGTGCCAGCTGGTCATCCTTCAACGCCGGGGAGCTGTTTTTT. This rearrangement joins TRBV6-8 to TRBJ2-2; D is uncertain. The germline CDR1 and CDR2 sequences are MNHGY and SAAAGT. The V end was cut by 8 bases, the J end by 6 bases, with 16 bases between. This CDR3 comprises 14 residues.

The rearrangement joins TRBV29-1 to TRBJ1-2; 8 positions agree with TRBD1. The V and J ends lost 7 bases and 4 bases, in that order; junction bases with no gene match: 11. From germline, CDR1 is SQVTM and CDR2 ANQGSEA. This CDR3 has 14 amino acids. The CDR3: CSAFGGDRGYGYTF. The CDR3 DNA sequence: TGCAGCGCCTTTGGGGGCGACAGGGGCTATGGCTACACCTTC. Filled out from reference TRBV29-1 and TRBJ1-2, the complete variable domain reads SAVISQKPSRDICQRGTSLTIQCQVDSQVTMMFWYRQQPGQSLTLIATANQGSEATYESGFVIDKFPISRPNLTFSTLTVSNMSPEDSSIYLCSAFGGDRGYGYTFGSGTRLTVV.

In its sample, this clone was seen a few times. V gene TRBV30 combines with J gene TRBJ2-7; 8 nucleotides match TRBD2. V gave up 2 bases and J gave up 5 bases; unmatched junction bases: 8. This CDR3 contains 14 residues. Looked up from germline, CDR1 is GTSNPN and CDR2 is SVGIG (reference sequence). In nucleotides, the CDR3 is TGTGCCTGGAGTCCGGGACTAGGGGACGACGAGCAGTACTTC. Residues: CAWSPGLGDDEQYF.

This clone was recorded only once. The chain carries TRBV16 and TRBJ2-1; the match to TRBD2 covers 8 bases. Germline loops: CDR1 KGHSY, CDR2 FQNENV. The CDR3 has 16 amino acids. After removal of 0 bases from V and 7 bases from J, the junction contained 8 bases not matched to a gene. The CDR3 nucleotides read TGTGCCAGCAGCCAATCGGACGGGACTAGTGGTAATGAGCAGTTCTTC. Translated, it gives CASSQSDGTSGNEQFF.

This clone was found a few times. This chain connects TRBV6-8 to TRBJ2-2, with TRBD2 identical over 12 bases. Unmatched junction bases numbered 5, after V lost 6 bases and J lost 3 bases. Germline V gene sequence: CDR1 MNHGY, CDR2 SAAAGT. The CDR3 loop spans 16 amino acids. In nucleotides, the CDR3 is TGTGCCAGCAGCCCGCTAGCGGGAGGGGACACCGGGGAGCTGTTTTTT. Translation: CASSPLAGGDTGELFF.

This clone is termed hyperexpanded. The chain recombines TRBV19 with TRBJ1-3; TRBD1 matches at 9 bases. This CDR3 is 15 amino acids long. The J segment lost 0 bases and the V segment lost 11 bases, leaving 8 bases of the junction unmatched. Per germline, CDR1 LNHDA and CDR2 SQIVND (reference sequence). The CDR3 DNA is TGTGCCGCGACAGGGGGTCATAACTCTGGAAACACCATATATTTT. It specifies CAATGGHNSGNTIYF.

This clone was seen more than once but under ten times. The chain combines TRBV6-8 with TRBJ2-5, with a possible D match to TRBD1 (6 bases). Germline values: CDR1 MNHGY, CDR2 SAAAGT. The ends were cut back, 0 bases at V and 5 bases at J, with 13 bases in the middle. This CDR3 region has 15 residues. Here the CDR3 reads CASSYSGAPGETQYF. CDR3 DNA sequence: TGTGCCAGCAGTTACTCGGGGGCCCCTGGGGAGACCCAGTACTTC.

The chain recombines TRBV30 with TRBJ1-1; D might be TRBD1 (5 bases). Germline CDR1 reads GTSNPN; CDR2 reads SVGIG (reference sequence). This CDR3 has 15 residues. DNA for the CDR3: TGTGCTTCGGTGGGCTGGGGGGTAATGAACACTGAAGCTTTCTTT. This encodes CASVGWGVMNTEAFF.

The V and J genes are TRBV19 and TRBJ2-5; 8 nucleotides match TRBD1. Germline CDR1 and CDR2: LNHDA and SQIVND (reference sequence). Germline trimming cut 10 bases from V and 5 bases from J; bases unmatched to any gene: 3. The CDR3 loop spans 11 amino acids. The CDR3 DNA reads TGTGCCACAGGGGGCTGGGAGACCCAGTACTTC. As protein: CATGGWETQYF.

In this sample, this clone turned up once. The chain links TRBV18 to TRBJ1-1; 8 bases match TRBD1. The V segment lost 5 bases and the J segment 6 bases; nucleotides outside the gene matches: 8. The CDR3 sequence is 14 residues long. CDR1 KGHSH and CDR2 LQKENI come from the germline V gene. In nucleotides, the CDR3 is TGTGCCAGCTCATTTACAGGGGGAAACGCTGAAGCTTTCTTT. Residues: CASSFTGGNAEAFF.

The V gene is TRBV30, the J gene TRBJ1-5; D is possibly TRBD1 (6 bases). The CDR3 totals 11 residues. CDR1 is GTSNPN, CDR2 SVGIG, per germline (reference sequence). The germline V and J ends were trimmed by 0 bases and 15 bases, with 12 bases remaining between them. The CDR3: CAWSVGGDRHF. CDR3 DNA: TGTGCCTGGAGTGTAGGGGGGGATAGGCATTTT.

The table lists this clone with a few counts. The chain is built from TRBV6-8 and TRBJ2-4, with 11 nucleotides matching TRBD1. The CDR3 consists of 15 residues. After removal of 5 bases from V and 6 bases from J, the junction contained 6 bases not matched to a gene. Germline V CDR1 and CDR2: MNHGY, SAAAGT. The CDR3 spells CASSPPGQGGNIQYF. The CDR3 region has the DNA TGTGCCAGCAGTCCTCCGGGACAGGGGGGAAACATTCAGTACTTC.

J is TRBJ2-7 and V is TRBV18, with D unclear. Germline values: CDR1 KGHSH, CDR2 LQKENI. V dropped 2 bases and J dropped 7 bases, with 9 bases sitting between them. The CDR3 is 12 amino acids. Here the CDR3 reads CASSPTRDEQYF. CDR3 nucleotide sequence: TGTGCCAGCTCACCAACAAGGGATGAGCAGTACTTC.

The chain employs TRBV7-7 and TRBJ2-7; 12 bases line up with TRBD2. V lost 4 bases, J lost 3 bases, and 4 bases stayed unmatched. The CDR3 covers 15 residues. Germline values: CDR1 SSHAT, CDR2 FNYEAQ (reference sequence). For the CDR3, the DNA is TGTGCCAGCAGCTCATCGACTAGCGGGAGCTACGAGCAGTACTTC. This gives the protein CASSSSTSGSYEQYF.

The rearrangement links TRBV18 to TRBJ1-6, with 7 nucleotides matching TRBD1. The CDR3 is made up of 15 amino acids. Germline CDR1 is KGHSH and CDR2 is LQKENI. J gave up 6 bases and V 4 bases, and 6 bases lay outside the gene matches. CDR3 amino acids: CASSLSTGINSPLHF. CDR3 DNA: TGTGCCAGCTCACTCTCGACAGGGATTAATTCACCCCTCCACTTT.

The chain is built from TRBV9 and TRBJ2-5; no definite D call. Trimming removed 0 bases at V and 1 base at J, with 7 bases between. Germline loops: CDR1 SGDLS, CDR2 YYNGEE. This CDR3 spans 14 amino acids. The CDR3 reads CASSVGNLQETQYF. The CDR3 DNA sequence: TGTGCCAGCAGCGTAGGCAACCTCCAAGAGACCCAGTACTTC. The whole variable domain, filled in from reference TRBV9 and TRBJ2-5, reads DSGVTQTPKHLITATGQRVTLRCSPRSGDLSVYWYQQSLDQGLQFLIQYYNGEERAKGNILERFSAQQFPDLHSELNLSSLELGDSALYFCASSVGNLQETQYFGPGTRLLVL.

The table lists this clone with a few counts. The CDR3 here is CASSEQSGSDQPQHF. CDR3 sequence (DNA): TGTGCCAGCAGTGAACAGTCAGGTTCTGATCAGCCCCAGCATTTT. The rearrangement uses TRBV9 and TRBJ1-5; D call uncertain. Germline CDR1 and CDR2: SGDLS and YYNGEE. Trimming shortened V by 5 bases and J by 5 bases, and 17 bases separated the two germline ends. The CDR3 has 15 residues.

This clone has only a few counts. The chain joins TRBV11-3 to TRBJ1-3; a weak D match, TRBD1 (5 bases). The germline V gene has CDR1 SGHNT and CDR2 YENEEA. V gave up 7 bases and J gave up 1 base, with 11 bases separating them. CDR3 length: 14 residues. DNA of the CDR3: TGTGCCAGCAACCGGGACGATTCTGGAAACACCATATATTTT. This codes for CASNRDDSGNTIYF.

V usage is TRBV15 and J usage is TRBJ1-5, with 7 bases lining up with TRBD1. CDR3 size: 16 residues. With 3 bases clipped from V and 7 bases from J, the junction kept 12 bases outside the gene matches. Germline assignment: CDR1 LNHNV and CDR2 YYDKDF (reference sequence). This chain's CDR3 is CATSRQSTGASQPQHF. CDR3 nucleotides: TGTGCCACCAGCAGGCAATCAACAGGGGCCAGCCAGCCCCAGCATTTT. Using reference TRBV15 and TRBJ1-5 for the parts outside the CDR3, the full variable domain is DAMVIQNPRYQVTQFGKPVTLSCSQTLNHNVMYWYQQKSSQAPKLLFHYYDKDFNNEADTPDNFQSRRPNTSFCFLDIRSPGLGDTAMYLCATSRQSTGASQPQHFGDGTRLSIL.

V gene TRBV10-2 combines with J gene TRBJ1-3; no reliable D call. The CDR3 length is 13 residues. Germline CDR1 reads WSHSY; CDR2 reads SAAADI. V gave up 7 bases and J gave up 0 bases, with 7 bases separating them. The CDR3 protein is CASTDPSGNTIYF. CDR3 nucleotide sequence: TGCGCCAGCACCGACCCCTCTGGAAACACCATATATTTT.

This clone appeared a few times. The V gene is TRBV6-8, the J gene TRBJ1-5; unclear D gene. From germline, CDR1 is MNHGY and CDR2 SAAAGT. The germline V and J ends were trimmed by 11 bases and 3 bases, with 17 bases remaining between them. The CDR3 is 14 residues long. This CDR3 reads CAAVSGSDNQPQHF. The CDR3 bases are TGTGCCGCGGTTTCGGGCTCAGACAATCAGCCCCAGCATTTT.

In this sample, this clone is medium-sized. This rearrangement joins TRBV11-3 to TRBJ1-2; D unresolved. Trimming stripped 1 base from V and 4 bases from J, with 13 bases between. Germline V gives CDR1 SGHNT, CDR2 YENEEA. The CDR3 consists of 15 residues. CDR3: CASSLVFLDGYGYTF. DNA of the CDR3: TGTGCCAGCAGCTTAGTATTCTTGGACGGCTATGGCTACACCTTC.

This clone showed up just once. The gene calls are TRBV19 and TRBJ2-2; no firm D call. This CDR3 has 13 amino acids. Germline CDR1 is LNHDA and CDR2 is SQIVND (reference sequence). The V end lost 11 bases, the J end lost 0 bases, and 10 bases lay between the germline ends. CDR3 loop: CAAASTNTGELFF. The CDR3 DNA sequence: TGTGCCGCCGCTTCCACGAACACCGGGGAGCTGTTTTTT.

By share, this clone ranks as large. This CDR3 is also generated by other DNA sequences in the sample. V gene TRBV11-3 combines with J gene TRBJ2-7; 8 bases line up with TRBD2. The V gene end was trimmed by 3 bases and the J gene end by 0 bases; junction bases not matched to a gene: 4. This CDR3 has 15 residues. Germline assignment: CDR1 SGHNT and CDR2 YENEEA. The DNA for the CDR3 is TGTGCCAGCAGCTTTACGGGGGGGAGCTCCTACGAGCAGTACTTC. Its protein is CASSFTGGSSYEQYF.

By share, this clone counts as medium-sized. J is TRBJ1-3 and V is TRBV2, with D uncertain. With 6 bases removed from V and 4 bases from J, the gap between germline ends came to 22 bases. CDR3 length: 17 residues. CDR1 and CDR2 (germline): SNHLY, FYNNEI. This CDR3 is CASSQIVTSLRGNTIYF. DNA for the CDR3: TGTGCCAGCAGCCAGATTGTAACAAGCCTAAGAGGAAACACCATATATTTT.